The present T cell receptor (beta chain) was sequenced within a study of PD-L1 blockade in urothelial cancer (TCRdb year 2017). Broadly, across the study: Therapy was started in 2014 for all patients, and atezolizumab 1,200 mg was administered intravenously every 3 weeks. Durable clinical benefit was achieved by nine patients and was not achieved by 20 patients. About 90% of the roughly 29 patients were males with bladder-origin urothelial cancer, and about 60% of the 29 reported a prior smoking history. The study, an exploratory multi-omic analysis, examined somatic, immune and clinical correlates of response to PD-L1 blockade with atezolizumab in urothelial cancer. Some 29 patients had pretreatment blood TCR-seq, about 25 had at least one posttreatment blood collection, and about 25 had tumor TCR-seq. In the same patients who had TCR sequencing, pretreatment tumors also underwent whole exome sequencing and RNA sequencing. Durable clinical benefit meant progression-free survival longer than 6 months, and TCR features were also tested against progression-free and overall survival. Blood samples were analyzed at 3 weeks after treatment start (second dose) and at 6 weeks after treatment start. Pretreatment tumor samples and matched peripheral blood, collected serially before and after atezolizumab treatment, underwent TCR sequencing. A median of around 150,000 T cells and some 90,000 unique TCRs was obtained from blood samples, and a median clonality of approximately 0.086 was observed. Patients had an ECOG performance status of 0 or 1 and had received between 0 and 3 prior chemotherapy regimens. Overall study results and their limits: Improved progression-free and overall survival was found to be associated with pretreatment peripheral blood TCR clonality below the median. At 3 weeks after the start of treatment, tumor-associated TCR clones in peripheral blood had expanded more in patients with durable benefit (n ≈ 24, p = 0.022). Because the sample size was small (n ≈ 29) and many exploratory analyses were performed, the results are intended to be hypothesis-generating.

To note about this clone: Its specific antigen is unknown. No much larger clonotype is one base removed from it; base qualities were not supplied.

Synthetic TCR analog templates were spiked into each PCR so that absolute template abundance could be estimated from read counts. The immunoSEQ assay used bias-controlled V and J gene primers to amplify TCRbeta CDR3 regions from genomic DNA. Rearranged TCRbeta segments were sequenced at approximately 20X coverage. In the source study's methods: Clustering was used to correct sequencing errors, and CDR3s were annotated against IMGT so that V, D and J genes could be assigned. Downstream analyses used only productive TCRbeta rearrangements and left out out-of-frame or stop-codon sequences. Clonality was calculated as one minus the Shannon entropy normalized by the log of the number of unique productive sequences. Fisher's exact test with Benjamini-Hochberg correction, at a threshold of adjusted p below 0.01, was used to find clones that differed between time points or between blood and tumor. The immuneACCESS repertoire file appears here via TCRdb, limited to in-frame rearrangements. These files lack a portion of the clones; in checked studies, under half of the deficit traces to unresolved V genes, and the cause of the others is not known. V and J calls and clone size follow that table, whereas D and trimming were derived from the DNA. The sample includes approximately 88,000 clones, with over 80% observed a single time. The top ten hold roughly 2% of the sample.

The time point tag for this specimen amounts to: pretreatment peripheral blood. The cohort comprised fewer than 35 patients with locally advanced or metastatic urothelial carcinoma treated at Memorial Sloan Kettering on a trial protocol. Peripheral blood mononuclear cells were collected pretreatment and during treatment, with between 1 and 8 total time points per patient. The Qiagen DNeasy Blood extraction kit was used to purify genomic DNA from total PBMCs and tumor samples. Collected pretreatment and during treatment, PBMCs were isolated and stored as previously described. Based on the germline V gene, the CDR1 and CDR2 sequences are ENHRY and SYGVKD. The CDR3 measures 13 amino acids from cysteine to phenylalanine. The entry retains the CDR3 DNA only, 39 bases that are in frame from base 1. Relative to germline, V is missing 10 bases and J is missing 5 bases, with 6 bases of the junction outside any gene match.

This receptor was identified in a man in his 60s with urothelial cancer. Specimen: PBMCs, collected around atezolizumab (anti-PD-L1) treatment. The chain uses TRBV10-3 and TRBJ2-5; 11 nucleotides in the junction match TRBD1. This receptor carries the CDR3 CASGQGADETQYF. The sequence in DNA is TGTGCCAGCGGACAGGGGGCCGACGAGACCCAGTACTTC.